This TCR beta chain stems from a study of blood T cell repertoires in COVID-19. The CDR3 length is 14 residues. Germline V gives CDR1 SGHKS, CDR2 YYEKEE (reference sequence). V lost 7 bases, J lost 4 bases, and 16 bases lay in between. TCRdb's table, derived via immunoSEQ multiplex PCR, lists solely in-frame clones and lacks some. This table has a few hundred thousand clones, 80% to 90% appearing once. Sequencing input: PBMCs or T cells enriched from blood (not recorded which). This chain links TRBV5-5 with TRBJ2-3; a weak D match, TRBD2 (7 bases). This TCR derives from a man between 18 and 29 years old who had recovered from COVID-19. In DNA, the CDR3 is TGTGCCAGCCCCGCTGGGGGGGGGCCAGATACGCAGTATTTT. The encoded protein is CASPAGGGPDTQYF.